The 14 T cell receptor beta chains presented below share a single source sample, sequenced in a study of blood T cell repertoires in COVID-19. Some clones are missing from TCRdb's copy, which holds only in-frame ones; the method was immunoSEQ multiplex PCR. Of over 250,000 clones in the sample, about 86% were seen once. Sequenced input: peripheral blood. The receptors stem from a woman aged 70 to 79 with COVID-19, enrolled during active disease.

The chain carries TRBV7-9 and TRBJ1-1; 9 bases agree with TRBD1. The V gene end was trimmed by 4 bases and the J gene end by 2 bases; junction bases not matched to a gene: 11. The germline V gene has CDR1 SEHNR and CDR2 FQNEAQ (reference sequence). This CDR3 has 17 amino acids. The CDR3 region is CASSSPPGTGINTEAFF. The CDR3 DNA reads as TGTGCCAGCAGCTCGCCTCCCGGGACAGGGATCAACACTGAAGCTTTCTTT.

CDR3 in amino acids: CASSTHTDTQYF. CDR3 nucleotide sequence: TGTGCCAGCAGTACACACACAGATACGCAGTATTTT. The chain has TRBV2 and TRBJ2-3; D not resolved. Germline values: CDR1 SNHLY, CDR2 FYNNEI. V was shortened by 5 bases and J by 2 bases, with 5 bases between the two germline ends. The CDR3 contains 12 residues. Looking up the rest from reference TRBV2 and TRBJ2-3 gives the full variable domain: EPEVTQTPSHQVTQMGQEVILRCVPISNHLYFYWYRQILGQKVEFLVSFYNNEISEKSEIFDDQFSVERPDGSNFTLKIRSTKLEDSAMYFCASSTHTDTQYFGPGTRLTVL.

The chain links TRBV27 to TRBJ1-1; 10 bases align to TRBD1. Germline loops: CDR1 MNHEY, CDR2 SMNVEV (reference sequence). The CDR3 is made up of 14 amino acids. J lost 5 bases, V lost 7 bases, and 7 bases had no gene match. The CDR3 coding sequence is TGTGCCAGCAAGGGGACAGGGGCGAGAACTGAAGCTTTCTTT. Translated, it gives CASKGTGARTEAFF.

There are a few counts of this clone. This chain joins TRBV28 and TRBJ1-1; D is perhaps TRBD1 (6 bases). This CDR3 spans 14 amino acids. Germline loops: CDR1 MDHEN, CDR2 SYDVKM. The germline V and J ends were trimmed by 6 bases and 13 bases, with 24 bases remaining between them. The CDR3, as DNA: TGTGCCAGCAGGGGAGACCGGGACATCCGGGTTGTTTTCTTT. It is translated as CASRGDRDIRVVFF.

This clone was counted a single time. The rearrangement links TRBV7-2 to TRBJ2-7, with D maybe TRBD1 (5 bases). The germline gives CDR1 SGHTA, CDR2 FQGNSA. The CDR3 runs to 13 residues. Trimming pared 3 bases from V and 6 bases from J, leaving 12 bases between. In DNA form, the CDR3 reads TGTGCCAGCAGCTTGCAGGGATCGCGCGAGCAGTACTTC. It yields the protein CASSLQGSREQYF.

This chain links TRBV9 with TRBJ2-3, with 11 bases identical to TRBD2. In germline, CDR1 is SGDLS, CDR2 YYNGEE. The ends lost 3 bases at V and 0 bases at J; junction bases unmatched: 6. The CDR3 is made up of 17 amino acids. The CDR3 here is CASSALAGAPSTDTQYF. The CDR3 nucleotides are TGTGCCAGCAGCGCACTAGCGGGGGCCCCTAGCACAGATACGCAGTATTTT.

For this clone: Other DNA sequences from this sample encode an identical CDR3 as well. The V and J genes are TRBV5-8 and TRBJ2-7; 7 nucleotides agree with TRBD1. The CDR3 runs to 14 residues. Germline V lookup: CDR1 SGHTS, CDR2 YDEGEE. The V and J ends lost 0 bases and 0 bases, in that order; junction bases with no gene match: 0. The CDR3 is CASSLGQGSYEQYF. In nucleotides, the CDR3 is TGTGCCAGCAGCTTGGGACAGGGCTCCTACGAGCAGTACTTC.

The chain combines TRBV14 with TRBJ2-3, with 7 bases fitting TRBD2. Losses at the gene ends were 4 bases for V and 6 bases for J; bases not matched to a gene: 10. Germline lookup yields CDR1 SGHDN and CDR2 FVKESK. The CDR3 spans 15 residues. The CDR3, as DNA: TGTGCCAGCAGCCCCCTCTTAGGACTAGTTGATACGCAGTATTTT. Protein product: CASSPLLGLVDTQYF.

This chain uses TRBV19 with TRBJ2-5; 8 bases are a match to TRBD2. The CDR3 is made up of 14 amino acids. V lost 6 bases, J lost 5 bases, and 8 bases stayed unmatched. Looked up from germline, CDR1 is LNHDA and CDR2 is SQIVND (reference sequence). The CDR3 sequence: CASRSGGGRETQYF. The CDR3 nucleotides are TGTGCCAGTAGATCCGGGGGGGGCAGGGAGACCCAGTACTTC.

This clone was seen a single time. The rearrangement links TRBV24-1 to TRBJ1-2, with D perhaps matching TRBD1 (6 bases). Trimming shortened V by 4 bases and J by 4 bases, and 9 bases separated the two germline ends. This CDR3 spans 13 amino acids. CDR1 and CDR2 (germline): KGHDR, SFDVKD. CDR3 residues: CATSDPGAYGYTF. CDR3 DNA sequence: TGTGCCACCAGTGACCCAGGGGCCTATGGCTACACCTTC.

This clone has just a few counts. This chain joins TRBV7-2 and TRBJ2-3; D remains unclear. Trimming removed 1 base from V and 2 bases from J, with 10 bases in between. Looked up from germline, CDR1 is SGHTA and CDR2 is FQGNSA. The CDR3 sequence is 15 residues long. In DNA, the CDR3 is TGTGCCAGCAGCTTAGTATCCACAGCCACAGATACGCAGTATTTT. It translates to CASSLVSTATDTQYF.

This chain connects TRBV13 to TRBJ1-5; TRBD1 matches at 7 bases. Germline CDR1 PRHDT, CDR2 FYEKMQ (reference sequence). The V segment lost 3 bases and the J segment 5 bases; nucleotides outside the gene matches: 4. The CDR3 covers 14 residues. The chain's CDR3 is CASSFSGGYQPQHF. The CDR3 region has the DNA TGTGCCAGCAGCTTTTCAGGGGGGTATCAGCCCCAGCATTTT.

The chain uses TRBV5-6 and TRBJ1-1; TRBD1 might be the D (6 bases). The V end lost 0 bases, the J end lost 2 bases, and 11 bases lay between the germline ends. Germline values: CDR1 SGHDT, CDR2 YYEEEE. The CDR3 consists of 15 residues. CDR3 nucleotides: TGTGCCAGCAGCTTGGCCCAACAGGGAAACACTGAAGCTTTCTTT. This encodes CASSLAQQGNTEAFF.

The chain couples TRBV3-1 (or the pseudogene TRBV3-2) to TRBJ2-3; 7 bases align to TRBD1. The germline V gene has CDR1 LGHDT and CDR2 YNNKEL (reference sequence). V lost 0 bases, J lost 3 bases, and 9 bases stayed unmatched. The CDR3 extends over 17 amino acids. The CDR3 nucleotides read TGTGCCAGCAGCCAAGAGAGGTTGGGCAGGGGGACAGATACGCAGTATTTT. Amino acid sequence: CASSQERLGRGTDTQYF.